The present T cell receptor beta chain was sequenced within a study of blood T cell repertoires in COVID-19. Study-wide context: Collection of acute and convalescent COVID-19 samples took place in the United States, Italy and Spain. The cDNA or gDNA used as material had been derived from T cells, B-cell-depleted T cells, or PBMCs.

Trimming took off 4 bases at V and 7 bases at J, with 13 bases between the two ends. The CDR3 is made up of 13 amino acids. Germline V gene lookup returns CDR1 SEHNR and CDR2 FQNEAQ (reference sequence). Per the original data handling: The authors estimated nucleated cell counts from reference gene primer amplification. Clones were sequenced by immunoSEQ multiplex PCR, and TCRdb holds only the in-frame ones, with some missing. The DNA gave D and trimming, while V, J and clone size come from that table. The table shows around 72,000 clones, with 70% to 90% occurring only once. The sample was peripheral blood. This TCR derives from a man between 65 and 79 years old with active or convalescent COVID-19. The V and J genes are TRBV7-9 and TRBJ1-2; no clear D gene. CDR3 amino acids: CASSWPPNLGYTF. The CDR3 DNA is TGTGCCAGCAGCTGGCCGCCAAATCTTGGCTACACCTTC.